A single sample gave rise to the 28 T cell receptor beta chains below, sequenced in a study of CD8 T cells in Susac syndrome (dated by TCRdb to between 2018 and 2021). The receptor library was made with the immunoSEQ multiplex PCR assay. RNA was extracted with the RNeasy kit and about 0.5 to 1 ug was reverse transcribed using random hexamers. TCRdb reprocessed the public reads (quality trimming at Q25 with fastp, clone calling with MiXCR) and kept in-frame beta chains. Entries are consolidated by CDR3 protein sequence, retaining the most common genes and DNA. The sample table holds more than 100,000 distinct CDR3 sequences, of which roughly 80% were seen once. Roughly 0.48% of the sample is held by the ten biggest clonotypes. Input material: CD8+ T cells from PBMCs. These receptors originate from a human donor with multiple sclerosis.

CDR3 region: CSARRGEYEQYV. The CDR3 bases are TGCAGTGCTAGGCGGGGGGAATACGAGCAGTACGTC. The chain joins TRBV20-1 to TRBJ2-7, with TRBD2 identical over 8 bases. After removal of 3 bases from V and 4 bases from J, the junction contained 2 bases not matched to a gene. This CDR3 spans 12 amino acids. Germline loops: CDR1 DFQATT, CDR2 SNEGSKA (reference sequence).

The gene calls are TRBV3-1 and TRBJ1-2, with no clear D. The CDR3 contains 13 residues. Looked up from germline, CDR1 is LGHDT and CDR2 is YNNKEL (reference sequence). Trimming took off 2 bases at V and 14 bases at J, with 18 bases between the two ends. In DNA form, the CDR3 reads TGTGCCAGCAGCCAAAATCCCCGGACGGATACAACCTTC. Its protein is CASSQNPRTDTTF.

In nucleotides, the CDR3 is TGTGCCAGTAGCGCAACTCTGGATTTCTTTAACTATGGCTACACCTTC. This encodes CASSATLDFFNYGYTF. This sequence joins TRBV19 and TRBJ1-2; D unclear. Germline CDR1 LNHDA, CDR2 SQIVND (reference sequence). There are 16 residues in the CDR3. The V gene lost 6 bases and the J gene lost 1 base, with 18 bases spanning the gap.

V usage is TRBV28 and J usage is TRBJ2-1; 7 nucleotides agree with TRBD2. The CDR3 has 14 amino acids. Trimming removed 11 bases from V and 2 bases from J; junction bases left unmatched: 9. Per the germline V gene, CDR1 is MDHEN and CDR2 is SYDVKM. CDR3 residues: CAAGEGQAYNEQFF. CDR3 coding DNA: TGTGCCGCGGGGGAGGGTCAGGCCTACAATGAGCAGTTCTTC.

The V call is TRBV5-1, the J call TRBJ2-1, with 8 bases identical to TRBD2. Trimming removed 4 bases from V and 8 bases from J; junction bases left unmatched: 8. The CDR3 contains 14 residues. The germline V gene encodes CDR1 SGHRS and CDR2 YFSETQ. DNA of the CDR3: TGCGCCAGCAGCCCCCGGGGGGGTATAGATGAGCAGTTCTTC. Amino acids: CASSPRGGIDEQFF.

J is TRBJ2-1 and V is TRBV6-1, with TRBD2 as a possible D gene (5 bases). The ends were cut back, 2 bases at V and 3 bases at J, with 14 bases in the middle. There are 16 residues in the CDR3. CDR1 and CDR2 from the germline V gene are MNHNS and SASEGT. The CDR3 DNA reads TGTGCCAGCAGTGAACGAGGGTCAGTCCGCTACAATGAGCAGTTCTTC. Residues: CASSERGSVRYNEQFF.

The chain uses TRBV7-9 and TRBJ1-2; D gene uncertain. There are 12 residues in the CDR3. Trimming removed 1 base at V and 6 bases at J, with 6 bases between. Germline V gene sequence: CDR1 SEHNR, CDR2 FQNEAQ (reference sequence). CDR3 in DNA: TGTGCCAGCAGCTTAGTTTTTCATGGCTACACCTTC. Its protein product is CASSLVFHGYTF.

The chain employs TRBV4-1 and TRBJ1-3, with unresolved D. V was pared by 5 bases and J by 2 bases, with 13 bases between. Per the germline V gene, CDR1 is MGHRA and CDR2 is YSYEKL. The CDR3 totals 15 residues. The CDR3 DNA reads TGCGCCAGCAGCATAAGAGGAGGGCCTGGAAACACCATATATTTT. This translates into CASSIRGGPGNTIYF.

The V and J genes are TRBV7-9 and TRBJ2-1, with 9 bases lining up with TRBD1. The V and J ends lost 3 bases and 6 bases, in that order; junction bases with no gene match: 6. Germline lookup yields CDR1 SEHNR and CDR2 FQNEAQ (reference sequence). The CDR3 length is 15 residues. This CDR3 reads CASSFRDREGNEQFF. CDR3 in DNA: TGTGCCAGCAGCTTTAGGGACAGGGAGGGCAATGAGCAGTTCTTC.

The CDR3 DNA reads TGTGCCAGCAGGGACCCTAAGAACACCGGGGAGCTGTTTTTT. Its translation is CASRDPKNTGELFF. The chain has TRBV2 and TRBJ2-2; no clear D. V lost 6 bases to trimming and J lost 1 base, with 9 bases between them. The CDR3 sequence is 14 residues long. Germline CDR1 and CDR2: SNHLY and FYNNEI.

The chain joins TRBV9 to TRBJ1-6, with no clear D. Trimming took off 4 bases at V and 7 bases at J, with 12 bases between the two ends. Germline values: CDR1 SGDLS, CDR2 YYNGEE. The CDR3 is 14 residues long. The CDR3 loop reads CASSSASGNSPLHF. Written as DNA, the CDR3 is TGTGCCAGCAGCTCTGCCTCGGGGAATTCACCCCTCCACTTT.

The chain joins TRBV7-2 to TRBJ2-1, with TRBD2 matching 7 bases. The CDR3 consists of 16 residues. Germline assignment: CDR1 SGHTA and CDR2 FQGNSA. Trimming took 2 bases from V and 3 from J; bases not matched to a gene: 7. The CDR3, as DNA: TGTGCCAGCAGCTTACCCCGGGACTACAACTACAATGAGCAGTTCTTC. Translated, it gives CASSLPRDYNYNEQFF.

V and J are TRBV5-1 and TRBJ1-1; 8 bases match TRBD1. Germline CDR1 reads SGHRS; CDR2 reads YFSETQ. The J segment lost 10 bases and the V segment lost 4 bases, leaving 6 bases of the junction unmatched. CDR3 size: 12 residues. CDR3 DNA: TGCGCCAGCAGCCCGCAGGGGGCGGGAGCTTTCTTT. Translation: CASSPQGAGAFF.

The chain couples TRBV12-3 or TRBV12-4 to TRBJ1-5; D is undetermined. Trimming took off 4 bases at V and 3 bases at J, with 7 bases between the two ends. The CDR3 is 13 residues long. CDR3 nucleotide sequence: TGTGCCAGCAGTTCCAAACTCAATCAGCCCCAGCATTTT. Amino acid sequence: CASSSKLNQPQHF.

The chain uses TRBV30 and TRBJ1-5, with a tentative D call TRBD1 (5 bases). Trimming left V 5 bases short and J 7 bases short, with 18 bases between. There are 14 residues in the CDR3. Germline CDR1 and CDR2: GTSNPN and SVGIG (reference sequence). CDR3 sequence: CAWSYLGRGQPQHF. The CDR3 DNA follows: TGTGCCTGGTCCTATCTGGGAAGGGGACAGCCCCAGCATTTT.

The V gene is TRBV12-3 or TRBV12-4, the J gene TRBJ2-1; maybe TRBD2 (7 bases). This CDR3 spans 16 amino acids. With 8 bases removed from V and 5 bases from J, the gap between germline ends came to 22 bases. The chain's CDR3 is CASDGPGRGRDNEQFF. The CDR3 DNA reads as TGTGCCAGCGATGGCCCAGGGAGGGGGAGGGACAATGAGCAGTTCTTC.

V usage is TRBV27 and J usage is TRBJ1-6; 10 bases align to TRBD1. Per germline, CDR1 MNHEY and CDR2 SMNVEV (reference sequence). Losses at the gene ends were 5 bases for V and 10 bases for J; bases not matched to a gene: 11. There are 16 residues in the CDR3. CDR3 coding DNA: TGTGCCAGCAGTAAGGACCGGGACAGGGGTGAGTCACCCCTCCACTTT. Amino acid sequence: CASSKDRDRGESPLHF.

The genes are TRBV6-2 or TRBV6-3 and TRBJ1-6; TRBD1 is a possible D gene (5 bases). The germline gives CDR1 MNHEY, CDR2 SVGEGT. V was shortened by 6 bases and J by 9 bases, with 24 bases between the two germline ends. The CDR3 is 17 residues long. CDR3 in amino acids: CASSPSGRDERTSPLHF. In DNA form, the CDR3 reads TGTGCCAGCAGCCCCTCGGGAAGGGACGAACGAACTTCACCCCTCCACTTT.

The gene calls are TRBV9 and TRBJ1-2; D remains ambiguous. Germline V gene sequence: CDR1 SGDLS, CDR2 YYNGEE. Trimming shortened V by 7 bases and J by 4 bases, and 14 bases separated the two germline ends. CDR3 length: 13 amino acids. The CDR3 sequence: CASGGGTSYGYTF. The CDR3 DNA is TGTGCCAGCGGCGGAGGTACAAGCTATGGCTACACCTTC.

The CDR3 DNA reads as TGTGCCAGCAGTCATCGACAGGGCCCCTACGAGCAGTACGTC. Translation: CASSHRQGPYEQYV. This chain joins TRBV27 and TRBJ2-7, with 7 positions matching TRBD1. Germline CDR1 MNHEY, CDR2 SMNVEV (reference sequence). V was clipped by 5 bases and J by 2 bases; unmatched bases: 6. This CDR3 is built from 14 residues.

The chain has TRBV6-2 or TRBV6-3 and TRBJ2-1, with a weak D call TRBD1 (5 bases). The germline CDR1 and CDR2 sequences are MNHEY and SVGEGT. This CDR3 has 12 residues. V was pared by 10 bases and J by 9 bases, with 16 bases between. CDR3 loop: CATSIGVLEQFF. CDR3 sequence (DNA): TGTGCCACTTCAATAGGGGTCCTTGAGCAGTTCTTC.

The count of this clonotype is one. This chain connects TRBV3-1 to TRBJ2-2, with D perhaps matching TRBD1 or TRBD2 (5 bases each). This CDR3 contains 17 residues. Germline V lookup: CDR1 LGHDT, CDR2 YNNKEL (reference sequence). Trimming removed 0 bases from V and 5 bases from J, with 16 bases in between. As DNA, the CDR3 is TGTGCCAGCAGCCAAGATGAGGGGTCAGGTCGAACCGGGGAGCTGTTTTTT. Residues: CASSQDEGSGRTGELFF.

This sequence joins TRBV13 and TRBJ2-2; D may be TRBD1 or TRBD2 (5 bases each). CDR3 size: 14 residues. Trimming took 9 bases from V and 7 from J, leaving 18 bases between them. Germline V CDR1 and CDR2: PRHDT, FYEKMQ (reference sequence). The CDR3 region is CASTTARDIGELFF. The CDR3 DNA is TGTGCCAGTACGACAGCCCGGGATATCGGGGAGCTGTTTTTT.

The CDR3 DNA sequence: TGTGCCAGTAGTATAGGACCCCTTAATCAGCCCCAGCATTTT. It translates to CASSIGPLNQPQHF. The genes are TRBV19 and TRBJ1-5; D gene unclear. This CDR3 has 14 amino acids. V was cut by 1 base and J by 4 bases, with 8 bases left in between. From germline, CDR1 is LNHDA and CDR2 SQIVND (reference sequence).

The rearrangement joins TRBV7-6 to TRBJ2-1; D tentatively fits TRBD1 or TRBD2 (5 bases each). CDR3 length equals 16 residues. Trimming removed 1 base at V and 3 bases at J, with 13 bases between. Germline lookup yields CDR1 SGHVS and CDR2 FNYEAQ. The CDR3 DNA follows: TGTGCCAGCAGCTTAGAACCGCCGGGGCTCTACAATGAGCAGTTCTTC. Protein product: CASSLEPPGLYNEQFF.

A single count supports this clonotype. The chain has TRBV6-1 and TRBJ2-7; 8 bases line up with TRBD2. The CDR3 loop spans 13 amino acids. Looked up from germline, CDR1 is MNHNS and CDR2 is SASEGT. Losses at the gene ends were 6 bases for V and 4 bases for J; bases not matched to a gene: 5. CDR3 sequence (DNA): TGTGCCAGCAGCCCCGGGGGGGTTTACGAGCAGTACTTC. Translation gives CASSPGGVYEQYF.

The chain recombines TRBV29-1 with TRBJ2-1, with D perhaps being TRBD1 or TRBD2 (5 bases each). V shed 3 bases and J shed 5 bases, with 14 bases lying between them. The V gene's germline CDR1 is SQVTM and CDR2 ANQGSEA. This CDR3 has 14 residues. The CDR3 loop is CSVEPGTLDNEQFF. The CDR3 nucleotides read TGCAGCGTTGAGCCCGGGACCCTCGACAATGAGCAGTTCTTC.

This chain uses TRBV19 with TRBJ1-1, with D possibly matching TRBD1 (5 bases). CDR1 and CDR2 (germline): LNHDA, SQIVND (reference sequence). The ends were cut back, 2 bases at V and 5 bases at J, with 9 bases in the middle. CDR3 length: 13 amino acids. CDR3 nucleotides: TGTGCCAGTAGTATAAACCAGGGAACTGAAGCTTTCTTT. Protein product: CASSINQGTEAFF. Full variable domain (missing parts from reference TRBV19 and TRBJ1-1): DGGITQSPKYLFRKEGQNVTLSCEQNLNHDAMYWYRQDPGQGLRLIYYSQIVNDFQKGDIAEGYSVSREKKESFPLTVTSAQKNPTAFYLCASSINQGTEAFFGQGTRLTVV.